This T cell receptor (beta chain) is from a study of shared clonotypes between healthy human individuals. Study-level findings and limits: Larger estimated richness was generally recorded for naive subsets relative to memory subsets.

This clone was observed a handful of times. What it recognizes is unknown. Profiled with immunoSEQ multiplex PCR; TCRdb holds only in-frame clones, not every one. The sample lists about 380,000 clones; about 97% were seen once. The sample comprised memory CD8+ T cells sorted from blood. Noted subset: CD45RO+ cells pooled with CCR7-negative TemRA cells. This receptor was identified in a man aged 30 to 45 in good health.

The CDR3 DNA sequence: TGTGCCAGCAGAGACGGACAGAACACTGAAGCTTTCTTT. This codes for CASRDGQNTEAFF. The rearrangement joins TRBV9 to TRBJ1-1; weak D call: TRBD1 (5 bases). V was pared by 5 bases and J by 1 base, with 9 bases between. This CDR3 region has 13 residues. The V gene's germline CDR1 is SGDLS and CDR2 YYNGEE. Full variable domain (missing parts from reference TRBV9 and TRBJ1-1): DSGVTQTPKHLITATGQRVTLRCSPRSGDLSVYWYQQSLDQGLQFLIQYYNGEERAKGNILERFSAQQFPDLHSELNLSSLELGDSALYFCASRDGQNTEAFFGQGTRLTVV.